This T cell receptor beta chain was captured in a study of T-cell reconstitution after alpha-beta-depleted transplantation in children (dated by TCRdb to 2015 to 2016). Study-level background: Using TCR repertoire profiling, the study quantitatively followed how T-cell immune reconstitution unfolded in children after TCRalphabeta/CD19-depleted allogeneic hematopoietic cell transplantation.

The germline V gene specifies SGHDT as CDR1 and YYEEEE as CDR2. Taken from cysteine to phenylalanine, the CDR3 has 17 residues. Solely the CDR3 DNA is kept, with 51 bases framed from the first base. V ends up 1 base short and J 4 bases short, with an unmatched junction base count of 11. This clonotype has a count of ten or more. Which antigen it targets is not known. Per-base quality was not reported, and no clone a single base away is much larger than it. What the authors observed across the whole study: Over the following months the frequencies of hyperexpanded clones went down, and after one year T-cell counts and TCRbeta diversity were mostly credited to newly produced T cells. About two months after transplant, the apparently early recovery of alphabetaT-cell counts reportedly depended on just several hundred clones that had expanded rapidly and came from non-depleted graft cells. In some patients, the high TCRbeta diversity seen at day 60 was put down to recipient T cells and intrathymic progenitors that had survived conditioning.

Library method: PCR. The data were produced on an Illumina HiSeq 2500. TCR libraries were prepared with molecular barcoding, using unique molecular identifiers to normalize TCRbeta repertoire quantification. TCRdb trimmed the raw reads at Q25, called clones with MiXCR and kept productive beta chains. Entries that share a CDR3 protein sequence are merged under the most common genes and DNA. The table for this sample lists roughly 280,000 distinct CDR3 sequences; 9.5% to 13% of them were counted only once. Of the sample, 23% falls within the top ten clones. Reading the label with the study, this specimen's treatment or condition is: allogeneic hematopoietic cell transplantation with graft depleted of TCRalphabeta T cells and CD19 B cells. TCRalphabeta/CD19-depleted allogeneic hematopoietic cell grafts were given to the transplant recipients, all of whom were children.

The sequencing here drew on peripheral blood, taken 180 days after TCRalphabeta/CD19-depleted stem cell transplant. The TCR comes from a male patient aged 2 to 9 who had a stem cell transplant for chronic granulomatous disease, so the T cells may come from the graft donor. This sequence uses TRBV5-6 and TRBJ2-1; 7 bases in between match TRBD2. CDR3 region: CASSLRSSGTIYNEQFF. The DNA reads as follows: TGTGCCAGCAGCTTGAGGTCTAGCGGCACAATTTACAATGAGCAGTTCTTC.